This T cell receptor beta chain derives from a study of T cells after posttransplantation cyclophosphamide. Busulfan-fludarabine conditioning, marrow transplant, and cyclophosphamide on days +3 and +4 were administered. The data were produced by immunoSEQ multiplex PCR, yet TCRdb's version contains in-frame clones alone and is incomplete. The sample carries over 8,500 clones, about four fifths recorded once. Source: PBMCs, taken after allogeneic stem cell transplant with posttransplant cyclophosphamide. This sequence was found in a female patient aged 50 to 65 who received an allogeneic stem cell transplant from a related donor, was CMV-positive, and had no GVHD. Some T cells may be supplied by the graft donor.

Here the CDR3 DNA reads TGTGCCAGCAGCCAAGAGGCAGATCAGCCCCAGCATTTT. Translation: CASSQEADQPQHF. V usage is TRBV4-2 and J usage is TRBJ1-5; D is undetermined. Trimming left V 0 bases short and J 5 bases short, with 5 bases between. The germline gives CDR1 LGHNA, CDR2 YNFKEQ. This CDR3 has 13 amino acids.